The rows below give T cell receptor beta chains drawn from one sample of a study of T cell responses to AZD1222 COVID-19 vaccine. Using immunoSEQ multiplex PCR, the repertoire was profiled, and TCRdb retains in-frame clones only, with some absent. The sample has roughly 120,000 clones; about 90% are singletons. Here the sequenced sample was peripheral blood, taken on day 0 of AZD1222 vaccination. The receptor source for this set is an adult in good health. The CDR3 runs from the conserved cysteine through the conserved F or W. D genes are given only for firm matches. Part of the rows lack a size; the others show once, few, many or a class for expanded clones.

d_call	clone_size	j_call	v_call	cdr3_nt	cdr3_aa
-	-	TRBJ1-6	TRBV7-6	TGTGCCAGCAGCTTAGATTTTAGATCACCCCTCCACTTT	CASSLDFRSPLHF
-	-	TRBJ1-2	TRBV19	TGTGCCAGTACCCCTACCGGGGGCTATGGCTACACCTTC	CASTPTGGYGYTF
-	-	TRBJ1-6	TRBV28	TGTGCCAGCAGATGGGGTTCCTATAATTCACCCCTCCACTTT	CASRWGSYNSPLHF
-	-	TRBJ1-1	TRBV30	TGTGCCTGGAAAACAAGCCGGAACACTGAAGCTTTCTTT	CAWKTSRNTEAFF
-	-	TRBJ1-5	TRBV19	TGTGCCAGTAGTGGGACGGGGGGCGGTCAGCCCCAGCATTTT	CASSGTGGGQPQHF
-	-	TRBJ2-1	TRBV11-1	TGTGCCAGCAGCTTCACGTACCTGGGGGTCGAGGAGCAGTTCTTC	CASSFTYLGVEEQFF
-	-	TRBJ2-5	TRBV5-1	TGCGCCAGCAGAACCCAAGAGACCCAGTACTTC	CASRTQETQYF
TRBD2	-	TRBJ2-1	TRBV27	TGTGCCAGCGGCTGGGGACTAGCGGGAAATGAGCAGTTCTTC	CASGWGLAGNEQFF
-	-	TRBJ1-1	TRBV9	TGTGCCAGCACCCCGGTTGACACTGAAGCTTTCTTT	CASTPVDTEAFF
TRBD2	-	TRBJ2-1	TRBV7-3	TGTGCCAGCAGCTTCGGCGGGAGCTCCTACAATGAGCAGTTCTTC	CASSFGGSSYNEQFF
TRBD1	-	TRBJ1-4	TRBV4-1	TGCGCCAGCAGCCAAGGGACAGGGGCAACTAATGAAAAACTGTTTTTT	CASSQGTGATNEKLFF
-	few	TRBJ1-4	TRBV2	TGTGCCAGCAGACAGGGTGCTAATGAAAAACTGTTTTTT	CASRQGANEKLFF
-	-	TRBJ1-1	TRBV6-5	TGTGCCAGCAGTACAGGGAACACTGAAGCTTTCTTT	CASSTGNTEAFF
-	-	TRBJ2-7	TRBV19	TGTGCCAGTAGGAAACTAGACTCCTACGAGCAGTACTTC	CASRKLDSYEQYF
-	-	TRBJ2-7	TRBV27	TGTGCCAGCAGCGTTGGGTACGAGCAGTACTTC	CASSVGYEQYF
-	-	TRBJ1-3	TRBV9	TGTGCCAGCAGCGTAGGTTCGGCTGGAAACACCATATATTTT	CASSVGSAGNTIYF
TRBD1	-	TRBJ1-1	TRBV19	TGTGCCAGTAGTACCAGGGGGCTGGGCACTGAAGCTTTCTTT	CASSTRGLGTEAFF
-	-	TRBJ2-7	TRBV28	TGTGCCAGCAGTTTAGTGGACAGTCTACTAATACCCGAGCAGTACTTC	CASSLVDSLLIPEQYF
-	-	TRBJ1-3	TRBV3-1/TRBV3-2	TGTGCCAGCAGCCCCAGGCTCTCTGGAAACACCATATATTTT	CASSPRLSGNTIYF
-	-	TRBJ1-1	TRBV5-8	TGTGCCAGCAGCCTGACGGGGACAATGAACACTGAAGCTTTCTTT	CASSLTGTMNTEAFF